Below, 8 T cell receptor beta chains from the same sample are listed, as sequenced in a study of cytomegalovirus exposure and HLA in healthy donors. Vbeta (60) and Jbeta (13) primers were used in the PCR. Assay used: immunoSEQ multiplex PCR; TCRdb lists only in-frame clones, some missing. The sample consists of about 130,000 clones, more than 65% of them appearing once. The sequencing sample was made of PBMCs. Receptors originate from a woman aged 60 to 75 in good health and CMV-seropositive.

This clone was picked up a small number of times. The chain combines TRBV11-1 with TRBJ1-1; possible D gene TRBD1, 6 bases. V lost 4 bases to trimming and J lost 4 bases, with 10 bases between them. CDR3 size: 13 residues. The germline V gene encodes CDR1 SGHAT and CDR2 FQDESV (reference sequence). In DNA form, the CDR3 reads TGTGCCAGCAGCTACAGGGAGGGCACTGAAGCTTTCTTT. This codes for CASSYREGTEAFF.

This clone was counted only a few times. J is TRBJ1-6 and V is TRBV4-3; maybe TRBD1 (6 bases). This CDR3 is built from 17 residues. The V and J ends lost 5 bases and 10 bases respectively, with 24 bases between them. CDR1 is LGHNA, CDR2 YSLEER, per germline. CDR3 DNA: TGCGCCAGCAGCTTACAACGGTTCGGTACAGGGTTATCACCCCTCCACTTT. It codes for CASSLQRFGTGLSPLHF.

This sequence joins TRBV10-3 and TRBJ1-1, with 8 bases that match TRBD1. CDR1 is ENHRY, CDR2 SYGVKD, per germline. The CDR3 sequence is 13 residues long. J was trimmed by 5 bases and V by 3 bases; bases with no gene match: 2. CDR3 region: CAISEQGETEAFF. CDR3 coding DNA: TGTGCCATCAGTGAACAGGGGGAAACTGAAGCTTTCTTT.

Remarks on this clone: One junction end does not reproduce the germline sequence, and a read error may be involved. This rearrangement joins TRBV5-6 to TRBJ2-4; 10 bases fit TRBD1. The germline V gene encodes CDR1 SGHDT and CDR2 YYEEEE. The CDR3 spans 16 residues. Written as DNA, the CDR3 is TGTGCCAGCAGCGGGACAGGGGCGAGCAGTATGAACAGTCAGTACTTC. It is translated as CASSGTGASSMNSQYF.

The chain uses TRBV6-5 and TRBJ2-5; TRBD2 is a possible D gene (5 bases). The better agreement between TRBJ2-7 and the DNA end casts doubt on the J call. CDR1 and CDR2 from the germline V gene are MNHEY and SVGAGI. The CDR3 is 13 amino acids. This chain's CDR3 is CASGSGSTYEQYF. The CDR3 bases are TGTGCCAGTGGGAGCGGATCCACCTACGAGCAGTACTTC.

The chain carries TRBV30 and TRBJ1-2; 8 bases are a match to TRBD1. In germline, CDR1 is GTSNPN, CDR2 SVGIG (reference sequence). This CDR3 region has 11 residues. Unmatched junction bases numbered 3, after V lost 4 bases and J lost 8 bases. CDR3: CAWTGGRGYTF. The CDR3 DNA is TGTGCCTGGACAGGGGGCCGGGGCTACACCTTC.

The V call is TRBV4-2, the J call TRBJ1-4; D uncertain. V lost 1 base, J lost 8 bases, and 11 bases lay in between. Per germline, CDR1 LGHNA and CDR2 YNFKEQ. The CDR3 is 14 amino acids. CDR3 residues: CASSQGQAGEKLFF. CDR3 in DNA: TGTGCCAGCAGCCAAGGGCAGGCGGGGGAAAAACTGTTTTTT.

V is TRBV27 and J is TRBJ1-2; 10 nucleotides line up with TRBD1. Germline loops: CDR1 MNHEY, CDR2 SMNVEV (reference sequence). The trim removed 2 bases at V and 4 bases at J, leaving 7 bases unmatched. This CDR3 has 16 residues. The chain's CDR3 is CASSLLPGQGGYGYTF. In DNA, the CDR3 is TGTGCCAGCAGTTTACTTCCCGGACAGGGGGGCTATGGCTACACCTTC.